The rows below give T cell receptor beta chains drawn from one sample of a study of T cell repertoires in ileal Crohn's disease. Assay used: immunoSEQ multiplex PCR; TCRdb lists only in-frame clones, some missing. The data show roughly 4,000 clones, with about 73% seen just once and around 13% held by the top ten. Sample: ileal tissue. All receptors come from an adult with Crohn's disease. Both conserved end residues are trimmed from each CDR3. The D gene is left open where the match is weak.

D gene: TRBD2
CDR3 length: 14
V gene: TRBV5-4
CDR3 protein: ASSLTPTSGGDEQF

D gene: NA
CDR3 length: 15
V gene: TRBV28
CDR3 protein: ASSLSGSGGTTYGYT

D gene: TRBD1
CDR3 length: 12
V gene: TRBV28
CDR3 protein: ASRTGEGNSPLH

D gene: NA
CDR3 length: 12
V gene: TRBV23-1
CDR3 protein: ASSLLASAYEQY

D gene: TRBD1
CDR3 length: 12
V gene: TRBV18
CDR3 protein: ASSSGQGIYEQY

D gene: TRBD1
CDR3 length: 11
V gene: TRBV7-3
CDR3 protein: ASSLGQGSPLH

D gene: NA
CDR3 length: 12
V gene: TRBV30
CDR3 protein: AWSVQAGLTEAF

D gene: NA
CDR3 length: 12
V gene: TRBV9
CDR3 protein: ASSVQTGNYGYT

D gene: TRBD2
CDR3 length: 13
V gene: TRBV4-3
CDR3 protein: ASSQGGSSYNEQF

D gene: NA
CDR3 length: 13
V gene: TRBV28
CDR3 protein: ASSPLNGANQPQH

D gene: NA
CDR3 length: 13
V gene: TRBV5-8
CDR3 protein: ASSLASGGTGELF

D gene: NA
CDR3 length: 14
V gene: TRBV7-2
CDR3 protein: ASSWDTSTGTYEQY

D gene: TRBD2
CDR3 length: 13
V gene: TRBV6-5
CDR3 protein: ASSYSTGRAYEQY

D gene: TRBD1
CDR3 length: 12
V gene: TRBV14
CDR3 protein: ASSQDWTGDEAF

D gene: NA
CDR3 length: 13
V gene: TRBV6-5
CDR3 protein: ASSVRRQYYSGYT

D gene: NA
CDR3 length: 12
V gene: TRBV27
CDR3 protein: ASSPRGLNSPLH

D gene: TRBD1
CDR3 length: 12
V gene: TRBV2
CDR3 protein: ASSGLTGQGSYT

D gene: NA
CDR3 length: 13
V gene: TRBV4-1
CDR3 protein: ASSLIGGALNGYT

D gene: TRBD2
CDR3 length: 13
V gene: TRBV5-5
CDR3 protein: ASSSETSGSYEQY

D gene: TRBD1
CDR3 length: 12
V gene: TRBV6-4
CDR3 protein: ASSGGGHTDTQY

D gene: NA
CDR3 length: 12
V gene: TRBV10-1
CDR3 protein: ASREDSSSYEQY

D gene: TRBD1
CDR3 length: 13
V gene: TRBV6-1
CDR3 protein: ASSEPQGATYEQY

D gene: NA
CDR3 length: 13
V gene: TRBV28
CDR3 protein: ASSRLDNSYNEQF

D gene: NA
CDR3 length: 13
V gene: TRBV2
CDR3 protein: ASSLHDKSGSPLH

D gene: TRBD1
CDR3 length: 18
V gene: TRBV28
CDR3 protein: ASSSPRPSGQGAVGYGYT

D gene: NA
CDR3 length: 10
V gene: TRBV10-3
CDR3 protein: ASGLNNSLLH

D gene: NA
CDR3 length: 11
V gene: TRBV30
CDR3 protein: AWSPGFDYGYT

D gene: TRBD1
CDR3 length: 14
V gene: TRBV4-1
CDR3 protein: ASSQAPGQGSDTQY

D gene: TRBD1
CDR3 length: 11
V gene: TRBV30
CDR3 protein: AGAGGQNSPLH

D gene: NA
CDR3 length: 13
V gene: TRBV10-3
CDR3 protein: AIRGEDRPNSPLH

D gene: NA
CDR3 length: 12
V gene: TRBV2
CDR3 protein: ASSVARAADTQY

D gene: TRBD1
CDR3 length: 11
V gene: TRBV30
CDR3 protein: AWSAGTGVGYT

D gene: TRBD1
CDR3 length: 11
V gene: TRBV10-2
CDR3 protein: ASSRGGTGEQF

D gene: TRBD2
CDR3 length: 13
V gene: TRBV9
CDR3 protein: ASSNTGTREETQY

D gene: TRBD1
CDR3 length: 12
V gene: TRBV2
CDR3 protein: ASTPGQHGNTIY

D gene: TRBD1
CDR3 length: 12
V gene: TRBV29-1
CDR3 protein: SVSPGTGNTEAF